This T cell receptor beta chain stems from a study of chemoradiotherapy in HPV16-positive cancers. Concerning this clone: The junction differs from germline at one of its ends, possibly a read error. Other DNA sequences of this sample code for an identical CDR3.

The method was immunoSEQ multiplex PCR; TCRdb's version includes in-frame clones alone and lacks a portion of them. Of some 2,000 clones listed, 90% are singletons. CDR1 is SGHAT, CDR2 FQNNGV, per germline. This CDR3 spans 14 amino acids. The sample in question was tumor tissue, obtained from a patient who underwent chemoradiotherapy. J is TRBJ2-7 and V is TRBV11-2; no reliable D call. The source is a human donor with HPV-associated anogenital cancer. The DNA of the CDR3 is TGTGCCAGTAGCTTAGATCGAAGGCTCTCCGAGCAGTACTTC. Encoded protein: CASSLDRRLSEQYF.